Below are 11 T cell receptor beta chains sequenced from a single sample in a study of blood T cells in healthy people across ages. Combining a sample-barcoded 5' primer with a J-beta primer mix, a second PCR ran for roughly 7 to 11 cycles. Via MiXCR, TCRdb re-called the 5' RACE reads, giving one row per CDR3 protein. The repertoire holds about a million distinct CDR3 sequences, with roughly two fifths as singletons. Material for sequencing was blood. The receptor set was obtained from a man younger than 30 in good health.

DNA for the CDR3: TGTGCCAGTAAGGTGGTCGAGGGAATGAACACTGAAGCTTTCTTT. Amino acids: CASKVVEGMNTEAFF. This chain connects TRBV19 to TRBJ1-1; unclear D gene. Germline-derived CDR1 and CDR2 are LNHDA and SQIVND (reference sequence). The V and J ends lost 7 bases and 0 bases respectively, with 15 bases between them. This CDR3 spans 15 amino acids.

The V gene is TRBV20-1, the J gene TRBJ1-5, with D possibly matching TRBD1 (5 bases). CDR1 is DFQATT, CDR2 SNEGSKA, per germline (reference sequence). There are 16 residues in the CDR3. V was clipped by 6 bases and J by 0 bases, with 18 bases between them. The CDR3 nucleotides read TGCAGTGCGGAGGGGTTGGAAGCTCGTAGCAATCAGCCCCAGCATTTT. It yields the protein CSAEGLEARSNQPQHF.

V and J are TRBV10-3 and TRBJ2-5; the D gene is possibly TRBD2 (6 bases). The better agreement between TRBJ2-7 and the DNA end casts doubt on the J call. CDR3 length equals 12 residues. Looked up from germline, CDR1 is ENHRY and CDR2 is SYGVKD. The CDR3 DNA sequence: TGTGCCATCAGGAACTTGGGGGGCGAGCAGTACTTC. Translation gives CAIRNLGGEQYF.

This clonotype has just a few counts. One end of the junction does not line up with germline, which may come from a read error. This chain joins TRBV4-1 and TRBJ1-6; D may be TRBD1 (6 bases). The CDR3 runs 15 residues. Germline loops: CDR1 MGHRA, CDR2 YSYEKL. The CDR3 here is CASSQDRGEGSPLHF. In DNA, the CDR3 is TGCGCCAGCAGCCAAGATAGGGGGGAAGGTTCACCTCTCCACTTT.

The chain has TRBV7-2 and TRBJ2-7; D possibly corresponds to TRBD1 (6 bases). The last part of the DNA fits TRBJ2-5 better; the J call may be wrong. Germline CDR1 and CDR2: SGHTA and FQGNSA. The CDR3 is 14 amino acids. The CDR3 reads CASSVNYRVETQYF. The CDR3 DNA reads TGTGCCAGCAGCGTAAATTACAGGGTTGAGACCCAGTACTTC.

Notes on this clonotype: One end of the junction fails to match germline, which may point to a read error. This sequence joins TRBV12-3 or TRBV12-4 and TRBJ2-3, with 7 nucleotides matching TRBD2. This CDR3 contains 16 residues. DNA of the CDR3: TGTGCCAGCAGTTCCTCGGGGGGTTTGAGCACAGATACGCAATATTTT. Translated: CASSSSGGLSTDTQYF.

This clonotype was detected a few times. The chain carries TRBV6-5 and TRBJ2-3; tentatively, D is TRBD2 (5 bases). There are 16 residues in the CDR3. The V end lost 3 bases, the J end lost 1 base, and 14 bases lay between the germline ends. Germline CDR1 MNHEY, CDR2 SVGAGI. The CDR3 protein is CASSYVSGKGTDTQYF. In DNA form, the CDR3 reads TGTGCCAGCAGTTATGTGTCGGGGAAAGGCACAGATACGCAGTATTTT.

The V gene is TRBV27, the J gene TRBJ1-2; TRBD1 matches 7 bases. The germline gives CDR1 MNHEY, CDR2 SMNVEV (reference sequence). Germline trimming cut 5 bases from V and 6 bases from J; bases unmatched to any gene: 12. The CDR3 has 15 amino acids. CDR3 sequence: CASSPGTAAYNGYTF. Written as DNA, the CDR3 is TGTGCCAGCAGTCCCGGGACAGCGGCCTATAATGGCTACACCTTC.

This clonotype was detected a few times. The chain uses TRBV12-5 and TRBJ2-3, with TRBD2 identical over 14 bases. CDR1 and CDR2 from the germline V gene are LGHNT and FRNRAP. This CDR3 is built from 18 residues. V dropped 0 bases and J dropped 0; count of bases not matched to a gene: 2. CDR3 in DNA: TGTGCTAGTGGTTTGGTACGGACTAGCGGGGGGAGCACAGATACGCAGTATTTT. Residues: CASGLVRTSGGSTDTQYF.

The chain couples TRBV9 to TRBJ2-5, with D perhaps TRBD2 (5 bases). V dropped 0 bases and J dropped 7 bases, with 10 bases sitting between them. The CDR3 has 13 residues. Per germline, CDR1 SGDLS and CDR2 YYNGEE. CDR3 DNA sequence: TGTGCCAGCAGCGTAGAGTATGGAGGGACCCAGTACTTC. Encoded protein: CASSVEYGGTQYF.

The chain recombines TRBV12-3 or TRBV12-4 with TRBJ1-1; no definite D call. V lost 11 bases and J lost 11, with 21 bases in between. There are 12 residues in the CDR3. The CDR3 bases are TGTGCCGGCAAGACTCAAAGCAGCGATGCTTTCTTT. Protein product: CAGKTQSSDAFF.